This T cell receptor (beta chain) was recorded in a study of blood T cell repertoires in COVID-19. Study context: From T cells, B-cell-depleted T cells, or PBMCs came the material, which was cDNA or gDNA.

The CDR3 sequence is 14 residues long. CDR1 is SQVTM and CDR2 is ANQGSEA in the germline V gene. V lost 4 bases, J lost 1 base, and 12 bases lay in between. Only in-frame clones appear in the TCRdb table, and some are missing; sequencing was by immunoSEQ multiplex PCR. The table has about 290,000 clones, roughly 80% seen once. The V gene is TRBV29-1, the J gene TRBJ2-3; D gene unclear. This clonotype originated in a woman aged 45-59 years with active or convalescent COVID-19. Sequenced material: peripheral blood. The DNA for the CDR3 is TGCAGCGTTGTAATAGTTCCTCGCACAGATACGCAGTATTTT. It encodes CSVVIVPRTDTQYF.